Reported below is one TCR beta chain. The antigen is undetermined. The method was immunoSEQ multiplex PCR; TCRdb's version includes in-frame clones alone and lacks a portion of them. The table shows 150,000 or so clones, with around nine tenths occurring only once. The data derive from a study of cytomegalovirus exposure and HLA in healthy donors. Study in general: It was reported in a later analysis that the 120 or so validation repertoires used the same platform as the roughly 670 first-cohort repertoires. General study findings and limits: There were three CMV-associated chains whose specificity for CMV antigens was confirmed in vitro. A later analysis found first-cohort TCR clusters tended to co-occur in the 110 or so validation repertoires.

The length of the CDR3 is 14 residues. V lost 4 bases to trimming and J lost 1 base, with 11 bases between them. Germline V gene lookup returns CDR1 LGHNA and CDR2 YSLEER. The rearrangement links TRBV4-3 to TRBJ2-7; a weak D match, TRBD2 (6 bases). Sequenced input: PBMCs. The TCR sequence derives from a man between 18 and 29 years old in good health and CMV-seropositive. The CDR3: CASSRDLRSYEQYF. Here the CDR3 DNA reads TGCGCCAGCAGCCGGGACTTGCGATCCTACGAGCAGTACTTC.